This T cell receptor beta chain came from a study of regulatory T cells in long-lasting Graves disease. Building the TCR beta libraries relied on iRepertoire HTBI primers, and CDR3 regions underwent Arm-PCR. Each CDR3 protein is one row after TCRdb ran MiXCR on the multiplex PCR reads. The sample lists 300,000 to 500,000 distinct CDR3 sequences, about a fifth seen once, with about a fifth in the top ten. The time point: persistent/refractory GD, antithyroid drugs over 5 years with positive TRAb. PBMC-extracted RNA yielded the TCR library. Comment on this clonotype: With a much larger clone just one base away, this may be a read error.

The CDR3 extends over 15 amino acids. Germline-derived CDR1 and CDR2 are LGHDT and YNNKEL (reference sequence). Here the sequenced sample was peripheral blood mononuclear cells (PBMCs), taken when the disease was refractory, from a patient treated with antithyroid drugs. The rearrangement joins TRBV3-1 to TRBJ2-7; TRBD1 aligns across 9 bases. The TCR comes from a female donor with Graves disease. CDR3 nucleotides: TGTGCCATCAGCCAAGGCCGGGACAGGGTCCACGAGCAGTACTTC. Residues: CAISQGRDRVHEQYF.